This T cell receptor (beta chain) was found in a study of blood T cell repertoires in COVID-19. Turning to the study itself: The United States, Italy and Spain provided the acute and convalescent COVID-19 samples. T cells, B-cell-depleted T cells, or PBMCs provided the cDNA or gDNA that served as material.

Under the authors' procedure: Reference gene primers were amplified, and this amplification served to estimate nucleated cell counts. The repertoire was sequenced with immunoSEQ multiplex PCR; TCRdb's copy has only in-frame clones and lacks some. The DNA gave D and trimming, while V, J and clone size come from that table. The sample has a few hundred thousand clones, around nine tenths seen once. This receptor was taken from a man aged 45-65 years with acute or convalescent COVID-19. Material: peripheral blood.

The CDR3 here is CASSLAAGQETQYF. CDR3 in DNA: TGTGCCAGCAGCTTAGCCGCAGGGCAAGAGACCCAGTACTTC. The chain joins TRBV7-9 to TRBJ2-5, with D possibly TRBD1 on 5 matching bases. Germline V gives CDR1 SEHNR, CDR2 FQNEAQ (reference sequence). V lost 0 bases and J lost 2, with 7 bases in between. The CDR3 covers 14 residues. Complete variable domain (other parts from reference TRBV7-9 and TRBJ2-5): DTGVSQNPRHKITKRGQNVTFRCDPISEHNRLYWYRQTLGQGPEFLTYFQNEAQLEKSRLLSDRFSAERPKGSFSTLEIQRTEQGDSAMYLCASSLAAGQETQYFGPGTRLLVL.